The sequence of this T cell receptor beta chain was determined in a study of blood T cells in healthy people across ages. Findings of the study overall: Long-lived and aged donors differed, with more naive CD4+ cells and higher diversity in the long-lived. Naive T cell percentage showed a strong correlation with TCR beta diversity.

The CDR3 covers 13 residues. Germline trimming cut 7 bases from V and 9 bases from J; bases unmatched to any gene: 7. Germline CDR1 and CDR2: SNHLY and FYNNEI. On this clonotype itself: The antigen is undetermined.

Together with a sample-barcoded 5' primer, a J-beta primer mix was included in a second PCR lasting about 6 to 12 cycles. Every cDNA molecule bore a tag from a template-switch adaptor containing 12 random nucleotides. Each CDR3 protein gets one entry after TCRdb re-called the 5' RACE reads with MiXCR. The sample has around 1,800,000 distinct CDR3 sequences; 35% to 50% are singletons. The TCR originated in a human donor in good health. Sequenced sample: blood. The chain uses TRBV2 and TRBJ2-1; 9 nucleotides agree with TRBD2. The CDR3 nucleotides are TGTGCCAGCATGGTGGGTAGCGGGGGTGAGCAGTTCTTC. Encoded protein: CASMVGSGGEQFF. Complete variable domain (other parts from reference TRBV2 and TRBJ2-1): EPEVTQTPSHQVTQMGQEVILRCVPISNHLYFYWYRQILGQKVEFLVSFYNNEISEKSEIFDDQFSVERPDGSNFTLKIRSTKLEDSAMYFCASMVGSGGEQFFGPGTRLTVL.